Listed here are 9 T cell receptor beta chains from one sample, sequenced in a study of blood T cell repertoires in COVID-19. The repertoire was sequenced with immunoSEQ multiplex PCR; TCRdb's copy has only in-frame clones and lacks some. Among some 180,000 clones listed, approximately 90% were seen once. Sequenced material: peripheral blood. These receptors were taken from a man aged 55 to 69 with active or convalescent COVID-19.

The rearrangement uses TRBV3-1 (or the pseudogene TRBV3-2) and TRBJ1-4, with no clear D. Trimming took off 4 bases at V and 8 bases at J, with 17 bases between the two ends. The V gene's germline CDR1 is LGHDT and CDR2 YNNKEL (reference sequence). This CDR3 region has 15 residues. Here the CDR3 DNA reads TGTGCCAGCAGCCCGATTACATGGCGAGGAGAAAAACTGTTTTTT. It specifies CASSPITWRGEKLFF.

The genes are TRBV15 and TRBJ2-2; weak D call: TRBD1 (5 bases). This CDR3 has 17 amino acids. Germline V gives CDR1 LNHNV, CDR2 YYDKDF (reference sequence). Deletions cut 0 bases from V and 6 bases from J, with 17 bases between. The DNA for the CDR3 is TGTGCCACCAGCAGAGAATCCGCAGGGAAGGGGCCCGGGGAGCTGTTTTTT. This codes for CATSRESAGKGPGELFF. The full variable domain, rest sourced from reference TRBV15 and TRBJ2-2, is DAMVIQNPRYQVTQFGKPVTLSCSQTLNHNVMYWYQQKSSQAPKLLFHYYDKDFNNEADTPDNFQSRRPNTSFCFLDIRSPGLGDTAMYLCATSRESAGKGPGELFFGEGSRLTVL.

This clone was seen a few times. This chain connects TRBV2 to TRBJ2-7; the match to TRBD1 covers 10 bases. The V gene end was trimmed by 4 bases and the J gene end by 2 bases; junction bases not matched to a gene: 2. The germline CDR1 and CDR2 sequences are SNHLY and FYNNEI. This CDR3 spans 14 amino acids. The DNA of the CDR3 is TGTGCCAGCAGTGGGGGGACAGGGGCCTACGAGCAGTACTTC. It yields the protein CASSGGTGAYEQYF.

V and J are TRBV6-2 or TRBV6-3 and TRBJ2-3; 8 nucleotides match TRBD1. The trim removed 6 bases at V and 3 bases at J, leaving 5 bases unmatched. Germline lookup yields CDR1 MNHEY and CDR2 SVGEGT. The CDR3 covers 14 residues. CDR3 DNA: TGTGCCAGCAGCTCAGGGGGCTGGACAGATACGCAGTATTTT. Amino acid sequence: CASSSGGWTDTQYF.

CDR3 in amino acids: CASSDRTGGGTEAFF. In DNA form, the CDR3 reads TGCGCCAGCAGCGACCGGACAGGGGGCGGCACTGAAGCTTTCTTT. This chain connects TRBV4-1 to TRBJ1-1, with TRBD1 matching over 11 bases. CDR1 and CDR2 (germline): MGHRA, YSYEKL. The V gene end was trimmed by 5 bases and the J gene end by 4 bases; junction bases not matched to a gene: 6. This CDR3 is built from 15 residues.

The chain's CDR3 is CASRTGTYEQYF. The CDR3 nucleotides read TGTGCCAGCAGAACAGGAACCTACGAGCAGTACTTC. The chain has TRBV5-6 and TRBJ2-7, with D possibly being TRBD1 (5 bases). The length of the CDR3 is 12 residues. Per the germline V gene, CDR1 is SGHDT and CDR2 is YYEEEE. V was cut by 5 bases and J by 2 bases, with 8 bases left in between.

This chain links TRBV3-1 (or the pseudogene TRBV3-2) with TRBJ1-2; 7 nucleotides match TRBD1. The CDR3 covers 15 residues. Germline values: CDR1 LGHDT, CDR2 YNNKEL (reference sequence). V gave up 1 base and J gave up 3 bases; unmatched junction bases: 5. CDR3 sequence reads: CASSQAGTVDYGYTF. The CDR3 coding sequence is TGTGCCAGCAGCCAAGCCGGGACAGTCGACTATGGCTACACCTTC.

The chain has TRBV6-5 and TRBJ2-7; maybe TRBD2 (6 bases). The CDR3 runs to 12 residues. The germline V gene has CDR1 MNHEY and CDR2 SVGAGI. V lost 9 bases, J lost 6 bases, and 15 bases lay in between. The CDR3: CASLQMGGEQYF. The CDR3 DNA follows: TGTGCCAGTCTTCAAATGGGAGGCGAGCAGTACTTC.

V gene TRBV19 combines with J gene TRBJ1-1; 8 nucleotides align to TRBD1. The germline CDR1 and CDR2 sequences are LNHDA and SQIVND (reference sequence). V shed 4 bases and J 6 bases; nucleotides not matched to a gene: 7. The CDR3 length is 14 residues. The CDR3 is CASSTGQGGAEAFF. CDR3 nucleotide sequence: TGTGCCAGTAGTACCGGACAGGGAGGTGCTGAAGCTTTCTTT.